This TCR beta chain is from a study of cytomegalovirus exposure and HLA in healthy donors. Germline V gene data show CDR1 as SEHNR and CDR2 as FQNEAQ (reference sequence). This CDR3 has 15 residues. V lost 5 bases and J lost 3, with 14 bases in between. This clone was counted a few times. Its antigen is still unknown. Study-level findings and limits: Sequencing likely produced, as an artifact, a cluster of highly shared sequence variants. Sequencing depth roughly uniform across donors was assumed in presence/absence analyses.

Use of 60 Vbeta and 13 Jbeta primers characterized the PCR. Some clones are missing from TCRdb's copy, which holds only in-frame ones; the method was immunoSEQ multiplex PCR. The table lists just under 45,000 clones, roughly 51% of them singletons. Healthy people donating bone marrow made up the donors. The sample comprised PBMCs. The sequence was collected from a man aged 55 to 70 in good health and CMV-seronegative. The chain employs TRBV7-9 and TRBJ2-1; D may be TRBD2 (6 bases). CDR3 protein: CASSIKEGSYNEQFF. CDR3 DNA sequence: TGTGCCAGCAGCATTAAGGAGGGTAGCTACAATGAGCAGTTCTTC.